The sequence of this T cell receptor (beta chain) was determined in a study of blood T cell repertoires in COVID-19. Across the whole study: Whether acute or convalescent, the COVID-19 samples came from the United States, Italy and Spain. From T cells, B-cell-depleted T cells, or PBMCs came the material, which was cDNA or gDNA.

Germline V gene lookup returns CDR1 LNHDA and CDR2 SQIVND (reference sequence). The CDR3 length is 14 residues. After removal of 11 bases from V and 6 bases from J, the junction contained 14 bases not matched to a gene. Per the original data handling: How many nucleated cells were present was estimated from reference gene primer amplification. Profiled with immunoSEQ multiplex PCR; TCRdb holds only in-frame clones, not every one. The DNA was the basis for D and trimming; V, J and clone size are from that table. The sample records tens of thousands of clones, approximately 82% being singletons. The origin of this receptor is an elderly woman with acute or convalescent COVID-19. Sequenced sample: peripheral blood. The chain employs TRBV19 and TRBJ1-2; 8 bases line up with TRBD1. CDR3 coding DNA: TGTGCCGCACGGGCGGGACAGGAAAGGGATGGCTACACCTTC. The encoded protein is CAARAGQERDGYTF.